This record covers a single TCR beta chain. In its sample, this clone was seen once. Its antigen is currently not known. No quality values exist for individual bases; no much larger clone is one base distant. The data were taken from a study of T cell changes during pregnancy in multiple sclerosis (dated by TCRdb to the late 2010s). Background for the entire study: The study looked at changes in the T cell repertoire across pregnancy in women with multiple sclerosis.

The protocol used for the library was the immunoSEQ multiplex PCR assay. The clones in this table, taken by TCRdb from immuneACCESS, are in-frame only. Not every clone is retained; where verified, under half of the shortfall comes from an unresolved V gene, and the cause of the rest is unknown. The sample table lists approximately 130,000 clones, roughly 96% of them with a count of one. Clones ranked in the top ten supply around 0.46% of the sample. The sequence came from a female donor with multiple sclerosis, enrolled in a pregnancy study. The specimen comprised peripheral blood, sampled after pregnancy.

The CDR3 is CASSLLKVSGEQYF. The DNA sequence is given as TGTGCCAGCAGCTTATTGAAGGTTTCGGGCGAGCAGTACTTC. This chain joins TRBV7-8 to TRBJ2-7; no D gene call is confident. V loses 2 bases of germline sequence and J loses 6 bases, and the interval between the two ends is 14 bases. From the cysteine through the phenylalanine, the CDR3 covers 14 amino acids. This entry keeps only the CDR3 DNA: 42 bases, framed from base 1. The germline V gene sets CDR1 to SGHVS and CDR2 to FQNEAQ. Here the CDR3 is joined to the reference TRBV7-8 and TRBJ2-7 genes, and the full variable domain is: GAGVSQSPRYKVAKRGQDVALRCDPISGHVSLFWYQQALGQGPEFLTYFQNEAQLDKSGLPSDRFFAERPEGSVSTLKIQRTQQEDSAVYLCASSLLKVSGEQYFGPGTRLTVT.